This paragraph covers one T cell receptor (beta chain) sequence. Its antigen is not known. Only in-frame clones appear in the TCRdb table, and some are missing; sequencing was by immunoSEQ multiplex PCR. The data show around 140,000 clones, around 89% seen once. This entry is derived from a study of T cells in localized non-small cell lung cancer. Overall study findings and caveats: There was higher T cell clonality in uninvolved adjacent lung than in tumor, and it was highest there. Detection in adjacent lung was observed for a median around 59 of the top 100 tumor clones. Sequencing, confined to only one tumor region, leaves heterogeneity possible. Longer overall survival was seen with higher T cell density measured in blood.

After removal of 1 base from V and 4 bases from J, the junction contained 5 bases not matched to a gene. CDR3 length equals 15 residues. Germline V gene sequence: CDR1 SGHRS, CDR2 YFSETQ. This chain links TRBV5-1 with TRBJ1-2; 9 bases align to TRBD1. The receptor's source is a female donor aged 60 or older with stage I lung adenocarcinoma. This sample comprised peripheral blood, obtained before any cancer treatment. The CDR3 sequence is CASSLRDREGYGYTF. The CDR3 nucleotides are TGCGCCAGCAGCTTGCGGGACAGGGAGGGCTATGGCTACACCTTC.